This is a list of T cell receptor beta chains from one sample in a study of vaccination and CD4 T cells after COVID-19. TCRdb called the PCR reads again in MiXCR, with one record for every CDR3 protein. Counted here are 15,000 to 20,000 distinct CDR3 sequences, 65% to 80% occurring once; the ten biggest clones make up roughly a sixth. No antigen is known for these receptors. What was sequenced was CD4+ T cells from blood, cultured in vitro. These receptors were taken from a human donor who had recovered from COVID-19. Both conserved end residues are trimmed from each CDR3. Size is omitted from some rows. Given values are once, few, many or a class for expanded clones.

cdr3_length,j_call,clone_size,v_call,cdr3_aa
14,TRBJ2-7,NA,TRBV14,ASSQEGRVPAYEQY
12,TRBJ2-5,NA,TRBV7-9,ASSPFGVRETQY
13,TRBJ2-1,NA,TRBV7-3,ASRRTGGAGDEQF
13,TRBJ1-2,NA,TRBV19,ASSIAGEGDYGYT
13,NA,NA,TRBV11-2,ASSLVLSGGNEQY
15,TRBJ2-1,NA,TRBV20-1,SASGTSGPFYYNEQF
11,TRBJ1-2,NA,TRBV6-5,ASSWDRDYGYT
12,TRBJ1-2,NA,TRBV20-1,SAAQVGLNYGYT
11,TRBJ2-7,NA,TRBV6-1,ASRRLADYEQY
18,TRBJ1-6,NA,TRBV7-9,ASHLRGQGGILSYNSPLH
14,TRBJ2-7,NA,TRBV18,ASSPGSRAGGYEQY
12,TRBJ2-7,NA,TRBV20-1,SASSLKGVDEQY
14,TRBJ1-5,NA,TRBV19,ASSILPGQGSQPQH
10,TRBJ2-3,NA,TRBV20-1,SASPNTDTQY
12,TRBJ1-2,NA,TRBV6-5,ASSWTGGDYGYT
15,TRBJ2-5,NA,TRBV6-1,ASSPIQAPRSQETQY
14,TRBJ2-1,NA,TRBV6-2/TRBV6-3,ASRKKIAGGRDEQF
14,TRBJ1-1,NA,TRBV25-1,ASSELVAQRNTEAF
12,TRBJ2-7,NA,TRBV10-1,ASSVGQDYYEQY
14,TRBJ1-1,NA,TRBV9,ASSVGALGRNTEAF
13,TRBJ1-5,NA,TRBV7-9,ASSLVGTGNQPQH
12,TRBJ1-5,NA,TRBV2,ASREGPASQPQH
14,TRBJ2-2,NA,TRBV11-3,ASSLGTGRITGELF
11,TRBJ2-1,NA,TRBV10-2,ASRPDNHNEQF
11,TRBJ1-2,NA,TRBV28,ASSLDRNYGYT
10,TRBJ1-2,NA,TRBV25-1,ASNKQGLGYT
10,TRBJ2-3,NA,TRBV7-3,ASSLGPDTQY
13,TRBJ2-3,NA,TRBV7-9,ASSFSGGRTDTQY
14,TRBJ2-1,NA,TRBV24-1,ATSDTTGAAWNEQF
14,TRBJ1-5,NA,TRBV7-2,ASSPFRTGEEQPQH
11,TRBJ2-7,few,TRBV7-8,ASSSGTLYEQY
12,TRBJ1-2,NA,TRBV20-1,SAERGQSPGGYT
13,TRBJ2-7,NA,TRBV20-1,SNIPPVAVSYEQY
11,TRBJ1-2,NA,TRBV7-9,ASSPLGVRGYT
15,TRBJ2-5,few,TRBV15,ATSKSGRLNFQETQY
13,TRBJ1-2,few,TRBV24-1,ATSDSGTGGWGYT
16,TRBJ1-1,NA,TRBV19,ASSLGGMGVDRFPEAF
14,TRBJ1-1,few,TRBV27,ASSSILRQGGTEAF
13,TRBJ1-5,NA,TRBV19,ASSTQQGLAEPQH
14,TRBJ2-5,few,TRBV7-3,ASSFTGRVAGETQY
12,TRBJ1-4,NA,TRBV7-9,ASSLRGAGEKLF
9,TRBJ1-4,once,TRBV7-9,ASSFTGKLF
10,TRBJ2-3,NA,TRBV19,ASSLKGDTQY
11,TRBJ1-1,few,TRBV7-2,ASSPERYRGAF
12,TRBJ1-1,NA,TRBV20-1,SASGGPTNTEAF
11,TRBJ1-2,once,TRBV6-2/TRBV6-3,ASRPGAYYGYT